These 6 T cell receptor beta chains share one sample of origin, sequenced in a study of cytomegalovirus exposure and HLA in healthy donors. The repertoire was sequenced with immunoSEQ multiplex PCR; TCRdb's copy has only in-frame clones and lacks some. The sample gives approximately 100,000 clones, around nine tenths of which show up once; more than 2% is in the top ten. Sequencing was performed on PBMCs. The receptors come from a woman in her late teens or twenties in good health and CMV-seronegative.

The chain joins TRBV21-1 to TRBJ2-7; the listed D gene, TRBD1, was not tested against the DNA. TRBV21-1 is listed as a pseudogene. The CDR3 sequence is 14 residues long. Here the CDR3 reads CAILPGQASYEQYF. The CDR3 DNA sequence: TGTGCCATACTCCCGGGACAGGCAAGCTACGAGCAGTACTTC.

V usage is TRBV2 and J usage is TRBJ1-4, with TRBD1 matching 8 bases. Losses at the gene ends were 6 bases for V and 7 bases for J; bases not matched to a gene: 4. The CDR3 has 13 amino acids. CDR1 is SNHLY, CDR2 FYNNEI, per germline. The CDR3 here is CASRTGDTEKLFF. The DNA for the CDR3 is TGTGCCAGCAGGACAGGGGACACTGAAAAACTGTTTTTT.

The rearrangement uses TRBV18 and TRBJ2-5, with D hard to call. The length of the CDR3 is 13 residues. CDR1 and CDR2 (germline): KGHSH, LQKENI. The V and J ends lost 4 bases and 1 base respectively, with 7 bases between them. In DNA form, the CDR3 reads TGTGCCAGCTCACGGGCCAGCCAAGAGACCCAGTACTTC. This codes for CASSRASQETQYF.

J is TRBJ2-3 and V is TRBV6-1, with 9 bases fitting TRBD1. In germline, CDR1 is MNHNS, CDR2 SASEGT. With V trimmed by 6 bases and J by 4 bases, 5 bases remained unmatched. This CDR3 is built from 14 residues. The CDR3 spells CASRKDRGPDTQYF. CDR3 in DNA: TGTGCCAGCAGGAAGGACAGGGGACCAGATACGCAGTATTTT.

The chain combines TRBV15 with TRBJ1-3; TRBD1 is a possible D gene (5 bases). Between the trimmed V and J ends, which lost 0 bases and 4 bases, there was a span of 16 bases. There are 17 residues in the CDR3. Germline V CDR1 and CDR2: LNHNV, YYDKDF (reference sequence). DNA of the CDR3: TGTGCCACCAGCAGAGAGGCGGTGGGGCTAGCGGGAAACACCATATATTTT. Its protein product is CATSREAVGLAGNTIYF.

The V call is TRBV15, the J call TRBJ2-1; the D gene is possibly TRBD1 (6 bases). Trimming took 8 bases from V and 11 from J, leaving 16 bases between them. Germline V CDR1 and CDR2: LNHNV, YYDKDF (reference sequence). The CDR3 covers 12 residues. CDR3 sequence: CATRVRTEQQFF. The DNA for the CDR3 is TGTGCCACCCGCGTCAGGACAGAACAGCAGTTCTTC.